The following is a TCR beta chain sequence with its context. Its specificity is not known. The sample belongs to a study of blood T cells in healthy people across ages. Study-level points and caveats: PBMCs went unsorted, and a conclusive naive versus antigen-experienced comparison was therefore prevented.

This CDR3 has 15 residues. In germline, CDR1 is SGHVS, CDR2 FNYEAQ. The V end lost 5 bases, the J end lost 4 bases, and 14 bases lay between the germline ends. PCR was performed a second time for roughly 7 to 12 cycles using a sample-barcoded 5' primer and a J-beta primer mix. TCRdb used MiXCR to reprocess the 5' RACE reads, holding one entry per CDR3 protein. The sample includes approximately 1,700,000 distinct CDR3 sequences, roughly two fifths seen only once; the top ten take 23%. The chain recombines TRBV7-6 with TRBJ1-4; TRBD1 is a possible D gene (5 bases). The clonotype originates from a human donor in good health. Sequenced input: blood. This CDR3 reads CASSGKPGFNEKLFF. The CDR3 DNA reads TGTGCCAGCAGCGGCAAGCCAGGGTTTAATGAAAAACTGTTTTTT.